These 32 T cell receptor beta chains were sequenced from one sample in a study of blood T cell repertoires in COVID-19. The table came from immunoSEQ multiplex PCR; TCRdb's copy has only in-frame clones and leaves some out. The sample lists approximately 460,000 clones, roughly nine tenths occurring once. The sample consisted of peripheral blood. These TCRs come from a man aged 18-30 years with COVID-19, enrolled during active disease.

This rearrangement joins TRBV5-4 to TRBJ2-5; D perhaps matches TRBD2 (6 bases). The V gene's germline CDR1 is SGHNT and CDR2 YYREEE (reference sequence). Trimming left V 1 base short and J 1 base short, with 8 bases between. The CDR3 runs to 14 residues. CDR3 region: CASSLPGGQETQYF. The DNA for the CDR3 is TGTGCCAGCAGCTTGCCCGGGGGCCAAGAGACCCAGTACTTC.

This chain links TRBV27 with TRBJ1-5; D is possibly TRBD1 (6 bases). The CDR3 extends over 16 amino acids. Trimming left V 1 base short and J 0 bases short, with 10 bases between. CDR1 is MNHEY, CDR2 SMNVEV, per germline (reference sequence). CDR3 protein: CASSLLGQYSNQPQHF. CDR3 coding DNA: TGTGCCAGCAGTTTATTAGGACAGTATAGCAATCAGCCCCAGCATTTT.

This clone was seen more than once but under ten times. This rearrangement joins TRBV3-1 (or the pseudogene TRBV3-2) to TRBJ1-2; D not resolved. V was cut by 2 bases and J by 8 bases, with 6 bases left in between. Per the germline V gene, CDR1 is LGHDT and CDR2 is YNNKEL (reference sequence). CDR3 length equals 11 residues. The CDR3 DNA follows: TGTGCCAGCAGCCAACGGTTCGGCTACACCTTC. It is translated as CASSQRFGYTF.

This clone has just a few counts. This chain links TRBV2 with TRBJ1-6; D gene uncertain. The CDR3 has 14 residues. Trimming took 7 bases from V and 7 from J, leaving 14 bases between them. Germline CDR1 is SNHLY and CDR2 is FYNNEI. The CDR3 DNA is TGTGCCAGCAACCCGGGGTTTGGGAATTCACCCCTCCACTTT. Its protein product is CASNPGFGNSPLHF.

The genes are TRBV19 and TRBJ2-5; 9 positions agree with TRBD2. With V trimmed by 11 bases and J by 5 bases, 18 bases remained unmatched. CDR3 length: 16 residues. Germline V gene sequence: CDR1 LNHDA, CDR2 SQIVND (reference sequence). CDR3 in amino acids: CASSKAGGRGGETQYF. The CDR3 DNA reads as TGTGCCTCCTCCAAAGCAGGCGGGAGGGGCGGGGAGACCCAGTACTTC. Combining the CDR3 with reference TRBV19 and TRBJ2-5 gives the whole variable domain DGGITQSPKYLFRKEGQNVTLSCEQNLNHDAMYWYRQDPGQGLRLIYYSQIVNDFQKGDIAEGYSVSREKKESFPLTVTSAQKNPTAFYLCASSKAGGRGGETQYFGPGTRLLVL.

The rearrangement joins TRBV2 to TRBJ2-1, with 7 bases lining up with TRBD2. Losses at the gene ends were 6 bases for V and 7 bases for J; bases not matched to a gene: 9. Per the germline V gene, CDR1 is SNHLY and CDR2 is FYNNEI. The CDR3 is made up of 14 amino acids. The CDR3 sequence: CASRGGSNPNEQFF. The CDR3 DNA reads TGTGCCAGCAGGGGGGGGAGCAACCCGAATGAGCAGTTCTTC.

This chain connects TRBV2 to TRBJ1-5, with D hard to call. Trimming took 2 bases from V and 5 from J, leaving 10 bases between them. This CDR3 spans 14 amino acids. Germline assignment: CDR1 SNHLY and CDR2 FYNNEI. The CDR3 protein is CASSELGRDQPQHF. The CDR3 DNA is TGTGCCAGCAGTGAACTTGGGAGGGATCAGCCCCAGCATTTT.

This sequence joins TRBV7-9 and TRBJ1-2, with a weak D call TRBD1 (6 bases). This CDR3 has 12 amino acids. Germline V gives CDR1 SEHNR, CDR2 FQNEAQ (reference sequence). Trimming shortened V by 5 bases and J by 7 bases, and 11 bases separated the two germline ends. This chain's CDR3 is CASSPGQSGYTF. CDR3 bases: TGTGCCAGCAGCCCAGGACAGTCTGGCTACACCTTC.

This chain joins TRBV19 and TRBJ1-5; 7 bases are shared with TRBD1. Losses at the gene ends were 1 base for V and 4 bases for J; bases not matched to a gene: 13. CDR1 LNHDA and CDR2 SQIVND come from the germline V gene (reference sequence). This CDR3 comprises 18 residues. CDR3 loop: CASSIVGTPGGRNQPQHF. CDR3 sequence (DNA): TGTGCCAGTAGTATAGTTGGGACCCCAGGGGGAAGAAATCAGCCCCAGCATTTT.

The V gene is TRBV15, the J gene TRBJ2-3, with TRBD2 matching over 11 bases. V shed 5 bases and J 2 bases; nucleotides not matched to a gene: 6. The CDR3 is made up of 16 amino acids. The germline CDR1 and CDR2 sequences are LNHNV and YYDKDF (reference sequence). CDR3 nucleotides: TGTGCCACCAGCGGGGGACTAGCGGTTGACACAGATACGCAGTATTTT. This codes for CATSGGLAVDTDTQYF. The complete variable domain, with remaining parts taken from reference TRBV15 and TRBJ2-3, reads DAMVIQNPRYQVTQFGKPVTLSCSQTLNHNVMYWYQQKSSQAPKLLFHYYDKDFNNEADTPDNFQSRRPNTSFCFLDIRSPGLGDTAMYLCATSGGLAVDTDTQYFGPGTRLTVL.

This clone came up once. A read error may account for a junction end that differs from germline. The chain employs TRBV6-5 and TRBJ2-6, with 10 bases fitting TRBD1. The CDR3 runs 15 residues. The germline CDR1 and CDR2 sequences are MNHEY and SVGAGI. The CDR3 sequence is CACRQGAGGANVLTF. The CDR3 coding sequence is TGTGCCTGCAGACAGGGGGCGGGCGGGGCCAACGTCCTGACTTTC.

The chain employs TRBV12-3 or TRBV12-4 and TRBJ1-2; no definite D call. The CDR3 totals 13 residues. Trimming left V 5 bases short and J 3 bases short, with 10 bases between. The CDR3 DNA sequence: TGTGCCAGCAGTCTGACGGGTTACTATGGCTACACCTTC. Translating gives CASSLTGYYGYTF.

Concerning this clone: The same CDR3 is also encoded by other DNA sequences in this sample. V gene TRBV18 combines with J gene TRBJ2-5; the D gene is possibly TRBD2 (6 bases). V was cut by 6 bases and J by 1 base, with 9 bases left in between. The germline V gene has CDR1 KGHSH and CDR2 LQKENI. The CDR3 sequence is 13 residues long. CDR3 nucleotide sequence: TGTGCCAGCTCCCCGGGAGTCCAAGAGACCCAGTACTTC. This encodes CASSPGVQETQYF. Supplemented by reference TRBV18 and TRBJ2-5, the full variable domain reads NAGVMQNPRHLVRRRGQEARLRCSPMKGHSHVYWYRQLPEEGLKFMVYLQKENIIDESGMPKERFSAEFPKEGPSILRIQQVVRGDSAAYFCASSPGVQETQYFGPGTRLLVL.

The genes are TRBV5-1 and TRBJ2-3; 15 nucleotides line up with TRBD2. Germline assignment: CDR1 SGHRS and CDR2 YFSETQ. The junction had 2 bases not matched to a gene; V was cut back by 2 bases and J by 7 bases. The CDR3 spans 15 residues. The CDR3 DNA sequence: TGCGCCAGCAGCTTTGGGACTAGCGGGAGGAATACGCAGTATTTT. Translating it yields CASSFGTSGRNTQYF.

CDR3 protein: CASSLVGTQETQYF. Written as DNA, the CDR3 is TGTGCCAGCAGCTTAGTTGGGACACAAGAGACCCAGTACTTC. The chain carries TRBV7-9 and TRBJ2-5, with D perhaps TRBD1 (6 bases). The CDR3 has 14 amino acids. V dropped 1 base and J dropped 2 bases, with 8 bases sitting between them. Germline CDR1 reads SEHNR; CDR2 reads FQNEAQ (reference sequence).

The chain joins TRBV5-1 to TRBJ1-5; D uncertain. Per germline, CDR1 SGHRS and CDR2 YFSETQ. Between the trimmed V and J ends, which lost 0 bases and 2 bases, there was a span of 9 bases. The CDR3 has 15 amino acids. CDR3 region: CASSLEAGGNQPQHF. CDR3 DNA: TGCGCCAGCAGCTTGGAGGCGGGAGGCAATCAGCCCCAGCATTTT.

The chain has TRBV5-4 and TRBJ2-1, with D possibly matching TRBD2 (5 bases). The CDR3 loop spans 12 amino acids. V was pared by 3 bases and J by 7 bases, with 8 bases between. The germline V gene encodes CDR1 SGHNT and CDR2 YYREEE (reference sequence). The CDR3 protein is CASSWAGNEQFF. CDR3 in DNA: TGTGCCAGCAGCTGGGCGGGTAATGAGCAGTTCTTC. The whole variable domain, filled in from reference TRBV5-4 and TRBJ2-1, reads ETGVTQSPTHLIKTRGQQVTLRCSSQSGHNTVSWYQQALGQGPQFIFQYYREEENGRGNFPPRFSGLQFPNYSSELNVNALELDDSALYLCASSWAGNEQFFGPGTRLTVL.

The V and J genes are TRBV3-1 (or the pseudogene TRBV3-2) and TRBJ2-5, with TRBD1 matching 8 bases. This CDR3 comprises 14 residues. Germline CDR1 reads LGHDT; CDR2 reads YNNKEL (reference sequence). V shed 3 bases, J shed 7 bases, and the junction held 7 bases outside the gene matches. In DNA, the CDR3 is TGTGCCAGCAGCCAGGGACAGGAACTAAGGACCCAGTACTTC. This gives the protein CASSQGQELRTQYF.

This chain joins TRBV5-4 and TRBJ1-6; possibly TRBD1 for D (5 bases). This CDR3 contains 14 residues. Germline V gives CDR1 SGHNT, CDR2 YYREEE (reference sequence). Trimming took 4 bases from V and 7 from J, leaving 12 bases between them. The CDR3 here is CASSPDTKNSPLHF. DNA of the CDR3: TGTGCCAGCAGCCCGGACACGAAAAATTCACCCCTCCACTTT. The full variable domain, its missing parts supplied by reference TRBV5-4 and TRBJ1-6, is ETGVTQSPTHLIKTRGQQVTLRCSSQSGHNTVSWYQQALGQGPQFIFQYYREEENGRGNFPPRFSGLQFPNYSSELNVNALELDDSALYLCASSPDTKNSPLHFGNGTRLTVT.

The chain employs TRBV2 and TRBJ2-5; D is perhaps TRBD1 (6 bases). The CDR3 is 12 residues long. V was cut by 8 bases and J by 4 bases, with 11 bases left in between. Per the germline V gene, CDR1 is SNHLY and CDR2 is FYNNEI. The CDR3 bases are TGTGCCAGCCAGGGGATCCGAGAGACCCAGTACTTC. Its translation is CASQGIRETQYF.

J is TRBJ2-7 and V is TRBV30; 9 bases line up with TRBD2. Germline V gene sequence: CDR1 GTSNPN, CDR2 SVGIG (reference sequence). This CDR3 region has 15 residues. Germline trimming cut 5 bases from V and 2 bases from J; bases unmatched to any gene: 10. The CDR3 DNA sequence: TGTGCCTGGGCCAGTAGCGGGAGTTTGCCCTACGAGCAGTACTTC. Translating it yields CAWASSGSLPYEQYF.

This chain joins TRBV9 and TRBJ2-7; 10 nucleotides agree with TRBD2. Trimming cost V 3 bases and J 7 bases; bases outside gene matches: 16. CDR1 SGDLS and CDR2 YYNGEE come from the germline V gene. This CDR3 region has 17 residues. The CDR3 nucleotides are TGTGCCAGCAGCGGAGGAGCTAGGGCTAGCGGGAGCGGTGAGCAGTACTTC. Protein sequence: CASSGGARASGSGEQYF.

The chain joins TRBV19 to TRBJ1-5; 7 bases fit TRBD1. Germline V CDR1 and CDR2: LNHDA, SQIVND (reference sequence). This CDR3 has 13 residues. After removal of 6 bases from V and 4 bases from J, the junction contained 3 bases not matched to a gene. The CDR3: CASRTGPNQPQHF. The DNA of the CDR3 is TGTGCCAGTAGGACAGGGCCGAATCAGCCCCAGCATTTT.

V is TRBV6-5 and J is TRBJ1-2, with D perhaps matching TRBD1 (6 bases). V lost 0 bases to trimming and J lost 4 bases, with 15 bases between them. Germline loops: CDR1 MNHEY, CDR2 SVGAGI. This CDR3 has 16 amino acids. CDR3 DNA: TGTGCCAGCAGTTACTCGACAACGGGGACAAGCTATGGCTACACCTTC. This codes for CASSYSTTGTSYGYTF.

V and J are TRBV29-1 and TRBJ2-7, with TRBD1 matching over 10 bases. CDR1 SQVTM and CDR2 ANQGSEA come from the germline V gene. This CDR3 comprises 14 residues. V gave up 3 bases and J gave up 2 bases; unmatched junction bases: 4. The CDR3 here is CSVETGQGAYEQYF. CDR3 bases: TGCAGCGTTGAGACCGGACAGGGGGCCTACGAGCAGTACTTC.

V and J are TRBV5-8 and TRBJ2-7; D is possibly TRBD1 (5 bases). This CDR3 is built from 14 residues. Per the germline V gene, CDR1 is SGHTS and CDR2 is YDEGEE. Between the trimmed V and J ends, which lost 4 bases and 4 bases, there was a span of 15 bases. The CDR3 is CASSPVPQGYEQYF. Here the CDR3 DNA reads TGTGCCAGCAGCCCGGTCCCCCAGGGTTACGAGCAGTACTTC.

The genes are TRBV2 and TRBJ2-1; TRBD1 might be the D (6 bases). Germline CDR1 reads SNHLY; CDR2 reads FYNNEI. The CDR3 is made up of 12 amino acids. Trimming removed 5 bases from V and 4 bases from J, with 6 bases in between. The CDR3 DNA is TGTGCCAGCAGTAGGGGGTACAATGAGCAGTTCTTC. Translating gives CASSRGYNEQFF.

The genes are TRBV5-6 and TRBJ1-1; D call uncertain. The CDR3 length is 15 residues. Germline-derived CDR1 and CDR2 are SGHDT and YYEEEE. Between the trimmed V and J ends, which lost 0 bases and 3 bases, there was a span of 12 bases. This CDR3 reads CASSLGPGMYTEAFF. CDR3 bases: TGTGCCAGCAGCTTGGGGCCGGGAATGTACACTGAAGCTTTCTTT.

J is TRBJ2-1 and V is TRBV13; 9 nucleotides agree with TRBD1. This CDR3 has 17 residues. Germline V gene sequence: CDR1 PRHDT, CDR2 FYEKMQ (reference sequence). The trim removed 4 bases at V and 4 bases at J, leaving 11 bases unmatched. This chain's CDR3 is CASSSLGGQGKYNEQFF. CDR3 bases: TGTGCCAGCAGCTCTCTTGGGGGACAGGGTAAATACAATGAGCAGTTCTTC.

The chain couples TRBV18 to TRBJ2-1; D may be TRBD1 (5 bases). The CDR3 runs to 14 residues. The V and J ends lost 0 bases and 7 bases respectively, with 10 bases between them. The germline gives CDR1 KGHSH, CDR2 LQKENI. The CDR3 DNA reads as TGTGCCAGCTCACCACCGATAAGGACAAATGAGCAGTTCTTC. It yields the protein CASSPPIRTNEQFF.

Here the CDR3 reads CASSGVSTPSYEQYF. The DNA of the CDR3 is TGTGCCAGCAGTGGTGTCTCCACACCCTCCTACGAGCAGTACTTC. This chain links TRBV2 with TRBJ2-7; no definite D call. The CDR3 consists of 15 residues. The V end was cut by 4 bases, the J end by 0 bases, with 13 bases between. Germline values: CDR1 SNHLY, CDR2 FYNNEI.

J is TRBJ2-7 and V is TRBV3-1 (or the pseudogene TRBV3-2), with 16 bases fitting TRBD2. The junction had 14 bases not matched to a gene; V was cut back by 4 bases and J by 8 bases. CDR3 length: 18 amino acids. CDR1 LGHDT and CDR2 YNNKEL come from the germline V gene (reference sequence). This chain's CDR3 is CASSPGLAGGSSLPKQYF. In DNA, the CDR3 is TGTGCCAGCAGCCCGGGACTAGCGGGGGGGTCGAGTCTCCCGAAGCAGTACTTC.